This TCR beta chain was documented in a study of shared clonotypes between healthy human individuals. In the study overall: Researchers assigned three CD4 naive, three CD4 memory, two CD8 naive and one CD8 memory plate to each donor.

J lost 3 bases, V lost 7 bases, and 8 bases had no gene match. This CDR3 has 14 residues. The germline V gene encodes CDR1 MDHEN and CDR2 SYDVKM. With regard to this clone: What it binds is unknown.

The data were produced by immunoSEQ multiplex PCR, yet TCRdb's version contains in-frame clones alone and is incomplete. The repertoire consists of some 2.1 million clones, with roughly 93% occurring once and the leading ten covering around 1.7%. The naive CD8 subset, CD45RO-negative cells positively selected for CCR7, excluded terminally differentiated effector memory CD45RA+ cells. General observations from the study: Estimated richness was generally greater in naive than memory subsets.

Sequencing was performed on naive CD8+ T cells from PBMCs. The rearrangement uses TRBV28 and TRBJ2-7; the match to TRBD1 covers 8 bases. This clonotype was obtained from a man aged 18 to 35 in good health. Some clones in this sample may be carry-over from other donors' samples. The CDR3 DNA reads TGTGCCAGCACCCTCCGGGACAGGTACTACGAGCAGTACTTC. Its protein is CASTLRDRYYEQYF. The complete variable domain, with remaining parts taken from reference TRBV28 and TRBJ2-7, reads DVKVTQSSRYLVKRTGEKVFLECVQDMDHENMFWYRQDPGLGLRLIYFSYDVKMKEKGDIPEGYSVSREKKERFSLILESASTNQTSMYLCASTLRDRYYEQYFGPGTRLTVT.